The T cell receptor (beta chain) under discussion was sequenced for a study of T cell repertoires in cytomegalovirus infection. Study in general: The authors used CMV epitopes that were HLA-C-restricted (recently identified) and HLA-B-restricted (well studied). Study-level points and caveats: Clonotype analysis showed dominance of the ex vivo response by HLA-C-restricted CMV-specific TCR beta clonotypes. Using cumulative public TCR beta family frequency, the authors identified those who carried CMV together with the relevant HLA.

This clonotype appeared a few times. Its antigen is not known. MiXCR, applied by TCRdb to the reads, yields one record per CDR3 protein. The sample has 90,000 to 120,000 distinct CDR3 sequences; 35% to 50% are singletons. Germline CDR1 MNHNY, CDR2 SVGAGI (reference sequence). The CDR3 is 18 amino acids. Trimming cost V 5 bases and J 3 bases; bases outside gene matches: 7. The clonotype comes from a human donor in good health (CMV status not recorded). Some clones in this sample may be carry-over from other donors' samples. The V call is TRBV6-6, the J call TRBJ2-4; 16 bases match TRBD2. The sample in question was CD8+ T cells from cultured PBMCs, obtained from culture after CMV antigen stimulation. DNA of the CDR3: TGTGCCAGCAGTCCGGGACTAGCGGGGGGGGCGAACAAAAACATTCAGTACTTC. Translation gives CASSPGLAGGANKNIQYF.